The rows below give T cell receptor beta chains drawn from one sample of a study of blood T cell repertoires in COVID-19. The data were produced by immunoSEQ multiplex PCR, yet TCRdb's version contains in-frame clones alone and is incomplete. The sample shows hundreds of thousands of clones, around 90% of them seen only once. The sequenced sample consisted of peripheral blood. These receptors came from a woman aged 30 to 39 with COVID-19, enrolled during active disease. CDR3s include the opening cysteine and the closing phenylalanine or tryptophan. Each record gives: D gene, V gene, J gene, clone size, CDR3 protein, CDR3 DNA. The D gene is left open where the match is weak. Rows give clone size only sometimes, using once, few, many, or a class for an expanded clone.

NA	TRBV5-1	TRBJ2-3	NA	CASSTSGSTDTQYF	TGCGCCAGCAGCACCAGCGGAAGCACAGATACGCAGTATTTT
NA	TRBV10-3	TRBJ2-3	NA	CAISPSEADTQYF	TGTGCCATCTCCCCTAGCGAGGCAGATACGCAGTATTTT
TRBD1	TRBV6-2/TRBV6-3	TRBJ1-1	NA	CASSYLRDRNRAFF	TGTGCCAGCAGTTACCTTCGGGACAGAAACCGAGCTTTCTTT
NA	TRBV6-2/TRBV6-3	TRBJ1-1	NA	CASSLRLFEAFF	TGTGCCAGCAGTCTGCGGCTTTTTGAAGCTTTCTTT
NA	TRBV7-2	TRBJ1-3	NA	CASSVATGGGNTIYF	TGTGCCAGCAGCGTGGCGACAGGCGGAGGAAACACCATATATTTT
NA	TRBV11-2	TRBJ1-1	NA	CASSLSDIKNTEAFF	TGTGCCAGCAGCTTATCGGACATAAAGAACACTGAAGCTTTCTTT
NA	TRBV6-1	TRBJ1-1	NA	CASSETVNTEAFF	TGTGCCAGCAGTGAGACAGTGAACACTGAAGCTTTCTTT
NA	TRBV6-5	TRBJ2-1	NA	CASSYRQEYNEQFF	TGTGCCAGCAGTTACCGGCAGGAATACAATGAGCAGTTCTTC
NA	TRBV5-1	TRBJ1-4	NA	CASSLAGGTNEKLFF	TGCGCCAGCAGCTTGGCTGGGGGGACTAATGAAAAACTGTTTTTT
NA	TRBV2	TRBJ1-5	NA	CASSEEQGGNQPQHF	TGTGCCAGCAGTGAGGAACAGGGTGGCAATCAGCCCCAGCATTTT
NA	TRBV12-3/TRBV12-4	TRBJ2-2	few	CASNKEAGELFF	TGTGCCAGCAACAAAGAAGCGGGGGAGCTGTTTTTT
NA	TRBV28	TRBJ1-2	NA	CATSVGGINYGYTF	TGTGCCACCAGCGTAGGAGGGATCAACTATGGCTACACCTTC
TRBD1	TRBV5-1	TRBJ2-1	NA	CASSLGQGQGYNEQFF	TGCGCCAGCAGCTTGGGTCAGGGACAGGGCTACAATGAGCAGTTCTTC
NA	TRBV5-6	TRBJ1-2	NA	CASSPTQGFYGYTF	TGTGCCAGCAGCCCTACCCAGGGGTTTTATGGCTACACCTTC
TRBD1	TRBV6-1	TRBJ1-5	NA	CASSDMGTGAYDNQPQHF	TGTGCCAGCAGTGACATGGGGACAGGGGCATATGACAATCAGCCCCAGCATTTT
TRBD1	TRBV24-1	TRBJ2-2	NA	CATSDAGTGRGELFF	TGTGCCACCAGTGATGCCGGGACAGGTCGGGGGGAGCTGTTTTTT
NA	TRBV6-5	TRBJ2-3	NA	CASSPLGDTQYF	TGTGCCAGCAGTCCCCTAGGAGATACGCAGTATTTT
TRBD1	TRBV5-1	TRBJ2-2	once	CASTLTGYDTGELFF	TGCGCCAGCACCCTGACAGGGTATGACACCGGGGAGCTGTTTTTT
TRBD1	TRBV6-2/TRBV6-3	TRBJ2-2	once	CASSSQPGGPGELFF	TGTGCCAGCAGCTCCCAACCAGGGGGACCCGGGGAGCTGTTTTTT
TRBD1	TRBV11-2	TRBJ1-1	NA	CASSLITGVKGAFF	TGTGCCAGCAGCTTAATCACAGGGGTCAAAGGAGCTTTCTTT
TRBD1	TRBV5-1	TRBJ2-7	NA	CASSPGQGTPAVGYEQYF	TGCGCCAGCAGCCCGGGACAGGGAACACCGGCGGTCGGCTACGAGCAGTACTTC
NA	TRBV11-2	TRBJ2-3	NA	CASSIRQGRADTQYF	TGTGCCAGCAGCATACGTCAGGGGCGCGCAGATACGCAGTATTTT
NA	TRBV10-1	TRBJ2-2	NA	CASSGRLGAGELFF	TGCGCCAGCAGTGGTCGTTTGGGAGCCGGGGAGCTGTTTTTT
TRBD1	TRBV28	TRBJ2-7	NA	CASSQRQGWDEQYF	TGTGCCAGCAGTCAAAGACAGGGCTGGGACGAGCAGTACTTC
NA	TRBV4-1	TRBJ1-5	few	CASSFRWGPVGNQPQHF	TGCGCCAGCAGCTTTAGGTGGGGCCCGGTGGGCAATCAGCCCCAGCATTTT
NA	TRBV7-2	TRBJ1-2	NA	CASSPSQGSGYGYTF	TGTGCCAGCAGCCCCTCACAGGGCTCGGGCTATGGCTACACCTTC
NA	TRBV30	TRBJ2-2	NA	CAWIGRGTGELFF	TGTGCCTGGATAGGTAGGGGCACCGGGGAGCTGTTTTTT
TRBD2	TRBV11-3	TRBJ2-3	NA	CASSYVVGGVLGTDTQYF	TGTGCCAGCAGCTACGTGGTGGGAGGGGTGCTCGGGACAGATACGCAGTATTTT
TRBD1	TRBV28	TRBJ1-5	NA	CASRPSGTGGVGQPQHF	TGTGCCAGCAGACCCTCCGGGACAGGGGGCGTTGGTCAGCCCCAGCATTTT
TRBD1	TRBV7-2	TRBJ1-2	NA	CASSLGGTAGYTF	TGTGCCAGCAGCTTAGGTGGGACAGCTGGCTACACCTTC